This T cell receptor beta chain originates from a study of CD8 T cells in Susac syndrome (dated by TCRdb to between 2017 and 2020). Background for the entire study: Repertoire sequencing was used to test whether CD8+ T cell activation and differentiation in Susac syndrome was antigen driven. Clonality of the CD8+ T cell repertoire was compared between more than 10 healthy donors, roughly 14 Susac syndrome patients and some 15 multiple sclerosis patients.

To note about this clonotype: Its target antigen remains unknown. No much larger clone is present one base from it, and per-base qualities are unavailable.

Broad study findings and their caveats: The number of individuals in the TCR sequencing and HLA analysis was acknowledged as relatively small.

RNA was extracted with the RNeasy kit and roughly 0.45 to 1 ug was reverse transcribed using random hexamers. The immunoSEQ multiplex PCR assay, which covers 54 Vbeta and 13 Jbeta segments, was used to amplify TCR beta CDR3 regions. PCR amplification bias was corrected using a synthetic template baseline for primer optimization and computational correction. The published analysis was carried out like this. Reads were annotated to V, D and J genes per IMGT and analyzed with immunoSEQ Analyzer, keeping only productive sequences. Clonality was calculated as one minus the Shannon entropy normalized by log2 of the number of productive unique sequences. Public and private clones were assessed among the 100 most prevalent clones of each patient and control. Clones were defined as Susac-specific when absent from the healthy and MS cohorts, from about 970 published viral clones and from other ImmuneACCESS disease sequences. TCRdb reprocessed the public reads (quality trimming at Q25 with fastp, clone calling with MiXCR) and kept in-frame beta chains. Duplicate CDR3 protein sequences are folded into a single record with the most common DNA and genes. Clone size and V and J calls follow TCRdb, not the original study. The sample table records about 440,000 distinct CDR3 sequences; more than 80% of these occur just once. The biggest ten clones account for roughly 0.11% of the sample.

Deletion took 5 bases off V and 0 bases off J, with a span of 11 bases between the germline ends. The germline V gene (reference sequence) specifies MNHEY as CDR1 and SMNVEV as CDR2. The CDR3 covers 14 residues, taking in both the cysteine and the phenylalanine. Only the CDR3 DNA is retained, 42 bases long and in frame from the first base. High-throughput TCR beta sequencing profiled peripheral blood CD8+ and CD4+ T cells from healthy donors, Susac syndrome patients and multiple sclerosis patients. Treatment-naive patients with stable or active relapsing-remitting disease fulfilling revised McDonald criteria were used as multiple sclerosis controls. Bulk CD8+ and CD4+ T cells were purified by magnetic negative isolation, whereas CD8+ TEMRA cells were enriched by FACS. Blood was drawn into EDTA tubes, processed within 24 hours, and PBMCs were isolated by density gradient centrifugation. PBMCs intended for TCR sequencing were cryopreserved in liquid nitrogen and thawed later in a water bath at 37 degrees C. A purity of at least 90% was achieved for sorted or isolated CD4+, CD8+ and CD8+ TEMRA cells.

The V and J segments used are TRBV27 and TRBJ2-7, with the D segment identity uncertain. The sequenced sample was CD8+ T cells from PBMCs. This sequence was found in a human donor with multiple sclerosis. In nucleotide form, the sequence is TGTGCCAGCAGTATCAGTAAAGCCTCCTACGAGCAGTACTTC. Translated, this gives CASSISKASYEQYF.